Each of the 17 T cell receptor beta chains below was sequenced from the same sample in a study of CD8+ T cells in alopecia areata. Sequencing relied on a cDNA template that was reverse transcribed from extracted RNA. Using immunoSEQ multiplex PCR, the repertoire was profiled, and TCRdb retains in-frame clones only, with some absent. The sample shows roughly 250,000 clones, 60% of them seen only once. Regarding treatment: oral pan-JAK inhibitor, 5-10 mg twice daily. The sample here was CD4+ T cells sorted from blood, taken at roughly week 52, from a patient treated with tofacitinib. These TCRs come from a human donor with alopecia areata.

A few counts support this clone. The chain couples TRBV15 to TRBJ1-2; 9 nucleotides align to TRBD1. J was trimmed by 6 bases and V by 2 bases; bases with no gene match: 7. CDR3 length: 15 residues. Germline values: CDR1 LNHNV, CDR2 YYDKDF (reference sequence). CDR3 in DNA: TGTGCCACCAGCAGACCGGGGACAGGGCTTCATGGCTACACCTTC. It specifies CATSRPGTGLHGYTF.

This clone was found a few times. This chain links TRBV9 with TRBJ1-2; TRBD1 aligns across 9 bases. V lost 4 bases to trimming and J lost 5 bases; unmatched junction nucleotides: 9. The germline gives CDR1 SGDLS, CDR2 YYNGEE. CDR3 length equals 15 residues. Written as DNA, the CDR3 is TGTGCCAGCAGCCTGAGGACAGGGGAGGGTTATGGCTACACCTTC. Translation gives CASSLRTGEGYGYTF.

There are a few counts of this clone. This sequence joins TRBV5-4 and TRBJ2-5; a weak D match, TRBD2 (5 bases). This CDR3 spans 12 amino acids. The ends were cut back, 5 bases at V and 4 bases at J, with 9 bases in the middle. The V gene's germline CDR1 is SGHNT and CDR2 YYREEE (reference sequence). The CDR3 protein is CASRAEGETQYF. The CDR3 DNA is TGTGCCAGCAGGGCAGAGGGAGAGACCCAGTACTTC.

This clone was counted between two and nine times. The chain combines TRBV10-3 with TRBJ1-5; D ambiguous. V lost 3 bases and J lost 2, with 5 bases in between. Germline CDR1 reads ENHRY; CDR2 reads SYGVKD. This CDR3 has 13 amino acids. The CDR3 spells CAISDEGNQPQHF. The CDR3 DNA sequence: TGTGCCATCAGTGATGAGGGCAATCAGCCCCAGCATTTT.

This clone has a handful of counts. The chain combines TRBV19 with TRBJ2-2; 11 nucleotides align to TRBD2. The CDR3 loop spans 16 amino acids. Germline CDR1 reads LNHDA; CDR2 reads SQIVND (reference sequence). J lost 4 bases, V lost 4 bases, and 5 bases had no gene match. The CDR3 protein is CASSTGLAGGTGELFF. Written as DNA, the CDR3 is TGTGCCAGTAGTACTGGACTAGCGGGTGGCACCGGGGAGCTGTTTTTT. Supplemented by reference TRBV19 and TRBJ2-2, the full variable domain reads DGGITQSPKYLFRKEGQNVTLSCEQNLNHDAMYWYRQDPGQGLRLIYYSQIVNDFQKGDIAEGYSVSREKKESFPLTVTSAQKNPTAFYLCASSTGLAGGTGELFFGEGSRLTVL.

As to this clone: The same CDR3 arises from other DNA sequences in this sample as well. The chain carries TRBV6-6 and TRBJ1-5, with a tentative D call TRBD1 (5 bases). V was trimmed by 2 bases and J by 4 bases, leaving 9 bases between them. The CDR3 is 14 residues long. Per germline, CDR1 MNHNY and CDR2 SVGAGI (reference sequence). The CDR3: CASSYGGGNQPQHF. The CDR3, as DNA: TGTGCCAGCAGTTACGGGGGAGGGAATCAGCCCCAGCATTTT.

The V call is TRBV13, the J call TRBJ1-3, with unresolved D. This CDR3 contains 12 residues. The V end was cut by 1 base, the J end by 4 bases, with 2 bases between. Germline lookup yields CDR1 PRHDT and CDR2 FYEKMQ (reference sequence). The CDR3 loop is CASSLVGNTIYF. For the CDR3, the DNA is TGTGCCAGCAGCTTAGTGGGAAACACCATATATTTT. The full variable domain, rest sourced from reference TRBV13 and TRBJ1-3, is AAGVIQSPRHLIKEKRETATLKCYPIPRHDTVYWYQQGPGQDPQFLISFYEKMQSDKGSIPDRFSAQQFSDYHSELNMSSLELGDSALYFCASSLVGNTIYFGEGSWLTVV.

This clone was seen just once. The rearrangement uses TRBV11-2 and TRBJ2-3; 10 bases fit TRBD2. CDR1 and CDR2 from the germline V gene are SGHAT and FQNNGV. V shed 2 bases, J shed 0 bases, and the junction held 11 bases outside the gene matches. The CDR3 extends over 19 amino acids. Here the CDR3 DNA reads TGTGCCAGCAGCTTAAGACCTCGGCAACTAGCGGGGAGCACAGATACGCAGTATTTT. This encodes CASSLRPRQLAGSTDTQYF.

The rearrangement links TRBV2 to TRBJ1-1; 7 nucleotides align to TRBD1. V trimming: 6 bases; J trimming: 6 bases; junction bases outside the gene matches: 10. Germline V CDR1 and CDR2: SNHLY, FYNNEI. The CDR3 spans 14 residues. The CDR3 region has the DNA TGTGCCAGCAGGGCACAGGGGAATTCGGCTGAAGCTTTCTTT. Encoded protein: CASRAQGNSAEAFF.

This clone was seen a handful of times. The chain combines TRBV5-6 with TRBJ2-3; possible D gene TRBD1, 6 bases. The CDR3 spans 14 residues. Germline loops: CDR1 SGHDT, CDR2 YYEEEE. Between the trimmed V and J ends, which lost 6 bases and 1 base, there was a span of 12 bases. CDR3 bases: TGTGCCAGCAATCGGGACACACGCACAGATACGCAGTATTTT. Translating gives CASNRDTRTDTQYF.

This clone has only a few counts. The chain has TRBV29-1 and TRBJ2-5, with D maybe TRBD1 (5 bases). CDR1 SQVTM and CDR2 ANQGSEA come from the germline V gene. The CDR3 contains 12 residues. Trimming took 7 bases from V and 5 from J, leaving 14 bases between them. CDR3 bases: TGCAGCGGCCTCCAGGGTCTTGAGACCCAGTACTTC. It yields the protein CSGLQGLETQYF.

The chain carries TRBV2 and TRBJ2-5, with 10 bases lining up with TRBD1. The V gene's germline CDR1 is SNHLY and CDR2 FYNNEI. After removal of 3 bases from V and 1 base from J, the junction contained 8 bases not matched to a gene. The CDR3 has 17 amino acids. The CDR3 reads CASSDAGQGSPQETQYF. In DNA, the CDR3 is TGTGCCAGCAGTGATGCGGGACAGGGGTCCCCCCAAGAGACCCAGTACTTC.

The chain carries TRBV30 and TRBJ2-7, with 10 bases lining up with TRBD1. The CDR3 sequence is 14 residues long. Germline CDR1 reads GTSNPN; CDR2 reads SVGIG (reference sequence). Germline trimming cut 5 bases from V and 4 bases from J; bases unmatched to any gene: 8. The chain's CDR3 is CAWDRGQGKYEQYF. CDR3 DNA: TGTGCCTGGGACCGGGGACAGGGGAAGTACGAGCAGTACTTC.

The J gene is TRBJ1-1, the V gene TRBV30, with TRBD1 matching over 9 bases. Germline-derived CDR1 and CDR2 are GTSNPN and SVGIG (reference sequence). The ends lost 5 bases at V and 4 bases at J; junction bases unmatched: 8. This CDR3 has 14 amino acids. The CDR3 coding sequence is TGTGCCTGGTCCAAGGGGACAGGGACCACTGAAGCTTTCTTT. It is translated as CAWSKGTGTTEAFF.

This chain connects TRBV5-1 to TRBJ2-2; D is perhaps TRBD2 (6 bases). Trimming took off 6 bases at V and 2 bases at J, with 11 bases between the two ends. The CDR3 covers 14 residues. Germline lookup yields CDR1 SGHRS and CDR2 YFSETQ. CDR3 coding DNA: TGCGCCAGCACCGGGGACTTTAACACCGGGGAGCTGTTTTTT. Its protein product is CASTGDFNTGELFF. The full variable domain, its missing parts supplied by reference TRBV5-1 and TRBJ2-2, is KAGVTQTPRYLIKTRGQQVTLSCSPISGHRSVSWYQQTPGQGLQFLFEYFSETQRNKGNFPGRFSGRQFSNSRSEMNVSTLELGDSALYLCASTGDFNTGELFFGEGSRLTVL.

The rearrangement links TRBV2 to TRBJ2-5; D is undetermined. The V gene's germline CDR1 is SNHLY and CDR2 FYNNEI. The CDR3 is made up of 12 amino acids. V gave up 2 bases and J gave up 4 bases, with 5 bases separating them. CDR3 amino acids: CASSELSETQYF. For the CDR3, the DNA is TGTGCCAGCAGTGAACTCTCAGAGACCCAGTACTTC. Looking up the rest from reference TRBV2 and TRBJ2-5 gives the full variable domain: EPEVTQTPSHQVTQMGQEVILRCVPISNHLYFYWYRQILGQKVEFLVSFYNNEISEKSEIFDDQFSVERPDGSNFTLKIRSTKLEDSAMYFCASSELSETQYFGPGTRLLVL.

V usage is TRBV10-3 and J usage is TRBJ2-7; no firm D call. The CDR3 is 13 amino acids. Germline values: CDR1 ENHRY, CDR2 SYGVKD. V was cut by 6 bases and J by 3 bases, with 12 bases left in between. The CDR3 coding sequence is TGTGCCATCAGCTCAGCAAATTTCTACGAGCAGTACTTC. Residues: CAISSANFYEQYF.